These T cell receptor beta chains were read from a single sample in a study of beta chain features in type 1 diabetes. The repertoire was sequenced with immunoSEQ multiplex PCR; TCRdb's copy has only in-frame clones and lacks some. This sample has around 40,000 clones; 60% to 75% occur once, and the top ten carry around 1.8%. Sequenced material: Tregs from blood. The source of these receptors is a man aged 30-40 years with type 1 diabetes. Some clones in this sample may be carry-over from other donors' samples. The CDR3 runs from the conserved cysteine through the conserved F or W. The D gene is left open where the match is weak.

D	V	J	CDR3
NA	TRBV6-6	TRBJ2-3	CASSMLGAQYF
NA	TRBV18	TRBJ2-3	CASSPLTVADTDTQYF
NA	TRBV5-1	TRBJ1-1	CASTRGSVNTEAFF
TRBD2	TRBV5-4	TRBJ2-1	CASSLRSGVDNEQFF
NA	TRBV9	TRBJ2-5	CASSPDSMGETQYF
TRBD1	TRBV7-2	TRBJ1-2	CASSLDRGYGYTF
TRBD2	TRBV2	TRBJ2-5	CASSDGLAGETQYF
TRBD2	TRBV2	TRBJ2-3	CASSEQSSGGLDTQYF
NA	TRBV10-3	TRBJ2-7	CAISETTERVNPEQYF
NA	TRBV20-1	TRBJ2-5	CSASMETQYF
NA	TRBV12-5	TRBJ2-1	CASGLPSGGSGDNEQFF
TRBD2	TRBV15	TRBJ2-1	CATSSPSGGALNEQFF
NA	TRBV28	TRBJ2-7	CASSLGAINTYEQYF
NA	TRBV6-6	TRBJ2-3	CASRSAGRTDTQYF
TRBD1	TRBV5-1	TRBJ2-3	CASSGGQGAGDTQYF
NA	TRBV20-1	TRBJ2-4	CSASFREGQYF
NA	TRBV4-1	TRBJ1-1	CASSQLRDTEAFF
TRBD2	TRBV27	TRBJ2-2	CASIASGNTGELFF
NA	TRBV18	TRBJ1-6	CASSPWAGNSPLHF
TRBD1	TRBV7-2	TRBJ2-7	CASRLTGGNSYEQYF
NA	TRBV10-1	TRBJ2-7	CARYEQYF
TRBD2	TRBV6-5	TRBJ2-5	CASSPGGGVETQYF
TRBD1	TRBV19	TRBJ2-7	CASTLNRDRAHEQYF
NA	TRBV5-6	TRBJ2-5	CASSLGAQRMQYF
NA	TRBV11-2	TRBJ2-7	CASRSTELSYEQYF
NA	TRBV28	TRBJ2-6	CASSQYSGANVLTF
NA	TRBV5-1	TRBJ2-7	CASSPRDFYEQYF
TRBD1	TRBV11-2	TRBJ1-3	CASSATGGGNTIYF
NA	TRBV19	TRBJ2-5	CASSMGFGGGSETQYF
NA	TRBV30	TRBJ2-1	CAWSWGGPLNEQFF
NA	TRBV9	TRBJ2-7	CASSLPEQYF
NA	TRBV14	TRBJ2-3	CASRRASTDTQYF
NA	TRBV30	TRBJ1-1	CAWSVRWGTVTEAFF
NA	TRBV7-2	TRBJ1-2	CASSPSYYGYTF
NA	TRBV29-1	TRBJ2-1	CSVGNGGHNEQFF
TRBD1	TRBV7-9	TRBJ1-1	CASSLARTGGTEAFF
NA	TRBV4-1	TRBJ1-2	CASSQGAFYGYTF
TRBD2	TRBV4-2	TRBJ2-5	CASSQVGRLKTGGETQYF
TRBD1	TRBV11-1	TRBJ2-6	CASSSDRGVDGANVLTF
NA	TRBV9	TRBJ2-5	CASSPLGGAGETQYF
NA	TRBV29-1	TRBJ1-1	CSPSTWTALVSEAFF
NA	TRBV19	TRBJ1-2	CASSPGIRTNYGYTF
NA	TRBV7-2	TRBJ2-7	CASTGGLSYEQYF
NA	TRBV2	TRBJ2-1	CASSGKGVYNEQFF
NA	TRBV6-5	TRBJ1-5	CASSYSGANQPQHF
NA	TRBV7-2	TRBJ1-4	CASSLRRASNEKLFF
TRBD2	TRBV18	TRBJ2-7	CASSPAGGYEQYF